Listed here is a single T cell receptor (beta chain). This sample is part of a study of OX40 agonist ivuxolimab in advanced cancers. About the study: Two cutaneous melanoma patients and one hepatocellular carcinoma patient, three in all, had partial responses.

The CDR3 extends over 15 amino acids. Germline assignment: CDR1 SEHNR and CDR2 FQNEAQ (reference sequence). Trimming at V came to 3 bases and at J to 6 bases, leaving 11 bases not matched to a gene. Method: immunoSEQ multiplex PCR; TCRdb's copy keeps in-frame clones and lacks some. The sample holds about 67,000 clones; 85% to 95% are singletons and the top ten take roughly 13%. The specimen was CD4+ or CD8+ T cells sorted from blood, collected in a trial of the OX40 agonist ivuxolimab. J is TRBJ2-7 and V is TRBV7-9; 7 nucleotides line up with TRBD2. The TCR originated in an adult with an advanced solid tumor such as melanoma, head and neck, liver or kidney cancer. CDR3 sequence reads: CASSFRAGVASEQYF. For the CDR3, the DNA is TGTGCCAGCAGCTTCCGGGCGGGAGTCGCAAGCGAGCAGTACTTC.